This T cell receptor (beta chain) was retrieved from a study of T cell repertoires in cytomegalovirus infection. Across the study: Through public TCR beta signatures, both CMV infection and matching HLA type were indicated.

MiXCR, run by TCRdb on the reads, gives a single entry per CDR3 protein. Here the sample spans some 400,000 distinct CDR3 sequences, 15% to 20% being singletons. The study's findings and limits: Dominant in the ex vivo response were TCR beta clonotypes restricted by HLA-C and specific for CMV.

Germline loops: CDR1 DFQATT, CDR2 SNEGSKA (reference sequence). The trim removed 3 bases at V and 6 bases at J, leaving 3 bases unmatched. The CDR3 loop spans 13 amino acids. As concerns this clonotype: Its antigen is unidentified.

V gene TRBV20-1 combines with J gene TRBJ2-1, with 9 bases lining up with TRBD2. The sequencing input was PBMCs. This TCR derives from a human donor in good health (CMV status not recorded). Some clones in this sample may be carry-over from other donors' samples. DNA for the CDR3: TGCAGTGCTAGGGTAGCGGGAGTCAATGAGCAGTTCTTC. Amino acid sequence: CSARVAGVNEQFF.